This T cell receptor beta chain was documented in a study of human T cells and chemical hapten exposure (dated by TCRdb to about 2021). Context from the whole study: Libraries were pooled for sequencing, and variation in per-sample TCR yields was attributed mainly to small differences in library volumes within the pool. In alopecia patients, the study followed how the peripheral blood TCR repertoire changed in vivo over primary and secondary sensitization to diphenylcyclopropenone (DPC), a hapten. Both TCR alpha and TCR beta chains were sequenced from each blood RNA sample. General findings and caveats noted by the study authors: DPC sensitization did not change the number of TCRs with a frequency above 1 in 1000, and there was no evidence of changes in global repertoire structure. Repeated subsampling changed both the strength of the expansion versus patch-test correlation and the threshold at which that correlation became significant.

Regarding this clonotype: Its cognate antigen has yet to be identified. This CDR3 fails to terminate in the conserved phenylalanine or tryptophan, so it likely reflects a read error.

The meaning of the sample's time point label: healthy volunteer bleed at 6 weeks. Unfractionated whole blood was collected in Tempus Blood RNA tubes, and total RNA was extracted from that blood. Roughly 5 healthy volunteers were used as TCR sequencing controls and were bled at day 0, 2 weeks and 6 weeks. The library relied on RACE. The data were produced on a NextSeq 500. During library preparation, unique molecular identifiers were attached to individual cDNA molecules so that TCRs could be counted in a quantitative, reproducible way. In the original analysis: Samples had a median of about 90,000 TCRs, with a range from about 23,224 to 750,000. The Decombinator software suite was used to annotate V, J and CDR3 in the TCR reads. For the PS versus PT1 abundance plots, all samples were subsampled to the same number of TCRs (28,000). TCRs were defined as expanded if absent before sensitization and observed at least eight times at the 2-week time point. TCRdb redid the processing of the public reads, applying fastp at Q25 and MiXCR, and retained in-frame beta chains. Identical CDR3 proteins give one entry, which carries the most common genes and DNA. V and J calls and clone size were set by TCRdb, not the authors. In all, the sample holds around 45,000 distinct CDR3 sequences, and 3% to 4% of those were seen once. 5.6% of the sample is in the top ten clones.

V and J lose 6 bases and 0 bases, and a span of 15 bases separates them. The CDR3 comprises 15 residues, both ends counted. Only the CDR3 portion is preserved as DNA: 45 bases, with reading frame beginning at the first base. CDR1 and CDR2 are read off the germline V gene as MDHEN and SYDVKM. The chain couples TRBV28 to TRBJ2-7; the D gene lacks a confident call. The sequence came from a human donor in good health. Some clones in this sample may be carry-over from other donors' samples. Sequenced material: whole blood. The DNA sequence follows: TGTGCCAGCAGAATTAAGACCGGGCGCTCCTACGAGCAGTACTAC. Translated, this gives CASRIKTGRSYEQYY.